What follows is one T cell receptor (beta chain) and its context. Its specificity is unknown. The assay was immunoSEQ multiplex PCR, and TCRdb's table has in-frame clones only and misses some. The table includes around 25,000 clones, roughly 80% detected once. The sample belongs to a study of PD-1 blockade in classical Hodgkin lymphoma. Study-wide points: Baseline diversity resembling that of newly diagnosed patients was seen in complete responders.

Trimming left V 2 bases short and J 2 bases short, with 12 bases between. Germline V lookup: CDR1 SGHTA, CDR2 FQGTGA. CDR3 length: 15 residues. Sample time point: cycle 4 day 1 (C4D1), after more than five weeks of nivolumab. Relapses following autologous stem cell transplantation were seen in all patients, with brentuximab vedotin exposure varying. Out of thawed PBMCs, magnetic negative selection purified CD4+ T cells. The J gene is TRBJ1-2, the V gene TRBV7-3, with no clear D. This material consisted of CD4+ T cells from blood, taken before the fourth cycle of nivolumab. This receptor was obtained from a human donor with classical Hodgkin lymphoma. The CDR3 DNA sequence: TGTGCCAGCAGCTTAGTACATTTATCAAACTATGGCTACACCTTC. Translating gives CASSLVHLSNYGYTF.